This TCR beta chain came from a study of early T cells in non-severe SARS-CoV-2 infection. Whole-study context: Sequencing input comprised bulk RNA from unsorted whole blood; chain pairing was not available.

This clonotype turned up a few times. The TCR library protocol attached unique molecular identifiers to the individual cDNA molecules. In TCRdb, the 5' RACE reads were re-called with MiXCR into one record per CDR3 protein. The sample lists about 50,000 distinct CDR3 sequences, about 9.3% occurring once. Material: whole blood. The receptor's source is an adult who was a healthcare worker with PCR-confirmed SARS-CoV-2 infection or an uninfected control (not recorded which).

The CDR3 DNA follows: TGTGCCAGCAGTTACCGAGTTTTGGAGCAGTTCTTC. As protein: CASSYRVLEQFF. The V and J genes are TRBV6-2 or TRBV6-3 and TRBJ2-1; D unresolved. There are 12 residues in the CDR3. Trimming removed 2 bases at V and 10 bases at J, with 9 bases between. CDR1 is MNHEY, CDR2 SVGEGT, per germline.